This section outlines one T cell receptor (beta chain) sequence together with its context. Its antigen is not known. Time point denoted: week 35, safety follow-up. With topical imiquimod, each dose of the vaccine consisted of 300 ug of mutant IDH1 20-mer peptide. This entry is derived from a study of a mutant IDH1 vaccine in newly diagnosed glioma. Whole-study context: The study held visit V12 at week 35 and visit V13 at week 47.

Germline V gene lookup returns CDR1 SQVTM and CDR2 ANQGSEA. The CDR3 consists of 14 residues. Trimming removed 8 bases from V and 4 bases from J; junction bases left unmatched: 10. Libraries were prepared by immunoSEQ multiplex PCR; TCRdb keeps only in-frame clonotypes and omits some of them. The sample lists 25,000 to 40,000 clones; roughly four fifths were seen once. The specimen was PBMCs, collected from a glioma patient whose treatment included an IDH1 peptide vaccine. V is TRBV29-1 and J is TRBJ2-3; 9 positions match TRBD1. The clonotype was recovered from a man aged 25-45 years with glioma. In DNA, the CDR3 is TGCAGCATTCCGGACAGGGGAGCCCCAGATACGCAGTATTTT. As protein: CSIPDRGAPDTQYF.